A single sample is the source of the 10 T cell receptor beta chains below, sequenced in a study of beta chain features in type 1 diabetes. All of the isolated RNA was reverse transcribed, so expressed TCRB transcripts were sequenced. Libraries were prepared by immunoSEQ multiplex PCR; TCRdb keeps only in-frame clonotypes and omits some of them. Among around 340,000 clones listed, 6.5% to 10% were seen once. Sequencing used central memory CD4+ T cells from blood. Source of these receptors: a woman aged 18-29 years in good health.

The chain's CDR3 is CASSNRLAAGETQYF. CDR3 DNA sequence: TGTGCCAGCAGTAATCGTCTAGCTGCAGGGGAGACCCAGTACTTC. The chain uses TRBV6-6 and TRBJ2-5; the D call may be TRBD1 or TRBD2 (5 bases each). V lost 5 bases to trimming and J lost 5 bases, with 18 bases between them. Germline CDR1 is MNHNY and CDR2 is SVGAGI (reference sequence). The CDR3 is 15 amino acids.

V is TRBV18 and J is TRBJ2-5, with D possibly called TRBD1 or TRBD2 (5 bases each). The CDR3 runs 15 residues. CDR1 and CDR2 (germline): KGHSH, LQKENI. Trimming stripped 5 bases from V and 0 bases from J, with 13 bases between. This CDR3 is CASSTGRPYQETQYF. For the CDR3, the DNA is TGTGCCAGCTCAACGGGACGGCCGTACCAAGAGACCCAGTACTTC.

V is TRBV11-1 and J is TRBJ2-5; D ambiguous. The CDR3 is 13 residues long. Germline-derived CDR1 and CDR2 are SGHAT and FQDESV (reference sequence). The V and J ends lost 3 bases and 7 bases respectively, with 12 bases between them. The CDR3 region is CASSLDSLGTQYF. The CDR3 DNA reads as TGTGCCAGCAGCTTGGATAGCCTAGGGACCCAGTACTTC.

Ten or more counts support this clone. Other DNA sequences from this sample encode an identical CDR3 as well. V usage is TRBV5-1 and J usage is TRBJ2-1, with D perhaps TRBD1 or TRBD2 (6 bases each). This CDR3 comprises 14 residues. Germline V CDR1 and CDR2: SGHRS, YFSETQ. V gave up 5 bases and J gave up 4 bases, with 13 bases separating them. The CDR3, as DNA: TGCGCCAGCAGTGTGGGGGGCCCATACAATGAGCAGTTCTTC. Its translation: CASSVGGPYNEQFF.

The V and J genes are TRBV5-6 and TRBJ2-1; no reliable D call. The V end lost 2 bases, the J end lost 8 bases, and 14 bases lay between the germline ends. The CDR3 runs to 14 residues. Germline V CDR1 and CDR2: SGHDT, YYEEEE. Written as DNA, the CDR3 is TGTGCCAGCAGCTTTATGGTCCCAGGCCATGAGCAGTTCTTC. Protein: CASSFMVPGHEQFF. Full variable domain (missing parts from reference TRBV5-6 and TRBJ2-1): DAGVTQSPTHLIKTRGQQVTLRCSPKSGHDTVSWYQQALGQGPQFIFQYYEEEERQRGNFPDRFSGHQFPNYSSELNVNALLLGDSALYLCASSFMVPGHEQFFGPGTRLTVL.

There are a few counts of this clone. The chain joins TRBV4-2 to TRBJ2-5; D is unclear. The J call is doubtful: the DNA matches TRBJ2-7 better. CDR1 is LGHNA and CDR2 is YNFKEQ in the germline V gene. This CDR3 has 14 residues. CDR3 loop: CASSQVGRGYEQYF. DNA for the CDR3: TGTGCCAGCAGCCAAGTCGGCCGAGGCTACGAGCAGTACTTC.

The chain recombines TRBV2 with TRBJ1-3, with TRBD1 identical over 11 bases. The ends lost 6 bases at V and 0 bases at J; junction bases unmatched: 22. The CDR3 sequence is 22 residues long. Germline V gene data show CDR1 as SNHLY and CDR2 as FYNNEI. CDR3 sequence: CASSRGRGVPGQGVLSGNTIYF. The CDR3 coding sequence is TGTGCCAGCAGCAGGGGCCGGGGTGTCCCGGGACAGGGGGTTCTCTCTGGAAACACCATATATTTT.

Here the CDR3 reads CATSRDAARASGSGELFF. CDR3 coding DNA: TGTGCCACCAGCAGAGACGCCGCCCGGGCTAGCGGGAGCGGGGAGCTGTTTTTT. The chain links TRBV15 to TRBJ2-2; TRBD2 agrees at 10 bases. J was trimmed by 7 bases and V by 0 bases; bases with no gene match: 11. Germline V gene data show CDR1 as LNHNV and CDR2 as YYDKDF (reference sequence). This CDR3 comprises 18 residues.

This clone was found once. The chain links TRBV9 to TRBJ2-3, with 8 bases identical to TRBD2. CDR3 length: 16 amino acids. Trimming at V came to 0 bases and at J to 2 bases, leaving 5 bases not matched to a gene. Germline V CDR1 and CDR2: SGDLS, YYNGEE. The CDR3 spells CASSVGVSGNTDTQYF. Here the CDR3 DNA reads TGTGCCAGCAGCGTAGGGGTTAGCGGGAACACAGATACGCAGTATTTT.

The gene calls are TRBV28 and TRBJ1-5; D is undetermined. Germline V gene sequence: CDR1 MDHEN, CDR2 SYDVKM. Trimming removed 6 bases at V and 1 base at J, with 13 bases between. The CDR3 extends over 15 amino acids. The CDR3 coding sequence is TGTGCCAGCAGATTAGCCGGTGGCAGCAATCAGCCCCAGCATTTT. Amino acids: CASRLAGGSNQPQHF.